This record looks at one T cell receptor beta chain sequence and its context. This receptor's antigen is unknown. The record has no base qualities; no much larger clone is one base away. The CDR3 spans 14 residues, from the cysteine through the phenylalanine. The DNA shown is the 42-base CDR3, in frame from base 1. Sequences SGHRS (CDR1) and YFSETQ (CDR2) are obtained from the germline V gene. V was cut back by 0 bases and J by 4 bases, leaving a gap of 10 bases between them. TCRbeta CDR3 regions were amplified from genomic DNA using the immunoSEQ Assay, a bias-controlled multiplex PCR. The study's own analysis went as follows. The number of nucleated cells in each sample was estimated by amplification of reference gene primers within the assay. Sequence reads were collapsed and filtered to measure the absolute abundance of every unique TCRbeta CDR3 rearrangement. Productive Simpson clonality was computed per sample as the square root of Simpson's diversity index over productive rearrangements. Sourced from immuneACCESS, this table was stored by TCRdb with only in-frame sequences that have V and J called. A share of the clones is absent; for the studies checked, an unresolved V gene accounts for under half, and the remainder has no known explanation. V and J calls and clone size are given by that table; D and trimming were obtained from the DNA. The sample data list approximately 350,000 clones, and about 90% of these were observed just once. The ten largest clonotypes hold 2.5% to 3% of the sample.

Participants in the prospective study were aged roughly 18 to 90 years, lived in some 24 United States geographic areas, and enrolled through a virtual design. In the prospective study, cohorts were assigned on the basis of participant-reported clinical history obtained from a screening survey and a study questionnaire. ImmuneRACE Cohort 3 recovered participants were defined by two consecutive negative NP/OP PCR tests, healthcare professional clearance, or symptom resolution. In the prospective study, mobile phlebotomists collected whole blood, serum and a nasopharyngeal or oropharyngeal swab from each participant. Over a 2-month period, participants in the prospective study had the option of providing additional blood draws and questionnaires. Before DNA extraction, blood samples from the prospective study were shipped at room temperature or frozen. The sample comes from a study of blood T cell repertoires in COVID-19 (dated by TCRdb to about 2020). With regard to the full study: Samples covering the acute and convalescent phases of COVID-19 were provided by collaborators in the United States, Italy and Spain. The prospective study material was composed of cDNA or gDNA derived from T cells, B-cell-depleted T cells, or PBMCs. Subjects who had been exposed to COVID-19, were actively infected with it, or had recovered from it provided the deeply sampled blood TCRbeta repertoires that made up the dataset. The repertoires were released in a freely available public database intended as a resource for research on the immune response to SARS-CoV-2. The samples were drawn from the first 160 participants of the ongoing ImmuneRACE study and from about 1,200 subjects provided by 6 global collaborators. The sample metadata nearly always contained a de-identified subject ID, COVID-19 status, age in years and sex. Where available, HLA class I and class II types were taken from metadata supplied by the sample provider and were not determined by assay-based typing.

Overall results and qualifications from the work: The quantity of clinical and demographic metadata differed by source and by participant and was supplied without curation.

The V gene is TRBV5-1 and the J gene is TRBJ1-1, with a tentative D gene TRBD1 over 5 matching bases. Sequencing used PBMCs or T cells enriched from blood (not recorded which). The sequence was collected from a woman aged 30 to 39 who had recovered from COVID-19. The CDR3 reads as follows: CASSLDGATTEAFF. The nucleotides read TGCGCCAGCAGCTTGGATGGGGCGACCACTGAAGCTTTCTTT. The full variable domain, with segments outside the CDR3 supplied by the reference TRBV5-1 and TRBJ1-1 proteins, appears as KAGVTQTPRYLIKTRGQQVTLSCSPISGHRSVSWYQQTPGQGLQFLFEYFSETQRNKGNFPGRFSGRQFSNSRSEMNVSTLELGDSALYLCASSLDGATTEAFFGQGTRLTVV.